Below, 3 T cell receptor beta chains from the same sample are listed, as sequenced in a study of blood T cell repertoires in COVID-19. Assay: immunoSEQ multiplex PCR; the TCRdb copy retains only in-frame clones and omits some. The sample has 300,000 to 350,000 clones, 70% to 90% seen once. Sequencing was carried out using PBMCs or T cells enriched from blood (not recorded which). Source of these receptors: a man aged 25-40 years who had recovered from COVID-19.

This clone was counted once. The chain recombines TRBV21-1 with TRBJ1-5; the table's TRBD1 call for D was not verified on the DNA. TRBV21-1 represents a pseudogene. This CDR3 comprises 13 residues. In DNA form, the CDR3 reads TGTGCCAGCCCAACAGGGAACAATCAGCCCCAGCATTTT. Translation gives CASPTGNNQPQHF.

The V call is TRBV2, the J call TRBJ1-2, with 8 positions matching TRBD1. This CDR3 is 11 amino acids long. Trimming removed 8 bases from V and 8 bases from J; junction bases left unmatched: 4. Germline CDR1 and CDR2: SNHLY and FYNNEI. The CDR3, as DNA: TGTGCCAGCGGGACAGGCAGGGGCTACACCTTC. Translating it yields CASGTGRGYTF.

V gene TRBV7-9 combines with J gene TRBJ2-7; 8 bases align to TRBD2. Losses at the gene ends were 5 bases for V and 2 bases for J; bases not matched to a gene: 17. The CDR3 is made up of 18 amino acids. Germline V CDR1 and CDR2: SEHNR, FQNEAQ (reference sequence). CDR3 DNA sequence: TGTGCCAGCAGCCCCCAGGCGTTGGCGGGGGGCTCCGCCTACGAGCAGTACTTC. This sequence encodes CASSPQALAGGSAYEQYF.